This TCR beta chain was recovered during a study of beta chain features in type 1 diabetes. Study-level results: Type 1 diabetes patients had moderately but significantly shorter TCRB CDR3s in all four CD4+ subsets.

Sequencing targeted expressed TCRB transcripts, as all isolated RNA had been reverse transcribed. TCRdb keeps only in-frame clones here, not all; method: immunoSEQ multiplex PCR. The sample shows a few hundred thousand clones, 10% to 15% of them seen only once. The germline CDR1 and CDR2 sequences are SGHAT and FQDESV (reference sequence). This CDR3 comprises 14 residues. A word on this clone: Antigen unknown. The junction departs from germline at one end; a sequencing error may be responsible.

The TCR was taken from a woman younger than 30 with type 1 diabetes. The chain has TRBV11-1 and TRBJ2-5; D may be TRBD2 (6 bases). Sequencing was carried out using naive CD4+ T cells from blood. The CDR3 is CASGFAGNQETQYF. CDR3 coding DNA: TGTGCCAGCGGCTTCGCGGGAAACCAAGAGACCCAGTACTTC.